The rows below give T cell receptor beta chains drawn from one sample of a study of shared clonotypes between healthy human individuals. Method: immunoSEQ multiplex PCR; TCRdb's copy keeps in-frame clones and lacks some. The data show 650,000 to 750,000 clones, roughly 78% seen once. The sequenced sample was memory CD4+ T cells sorted from blood. Every receptor here comes from a woman aged 25 to 39 in good health. The CDR3 runs from the conserved cysteine through the conserved F or W. The D gene is left open where the match is weak. Clone size is not always given. Where it is, it says once, few, many or a class for expanded clones.

clone_size	cdr3_length	d_call	j_call	v_call	cdr3_nt	cdr3_aa
few	15	TRBD2	TRBJ2-2	TRBV15	TGTGCCACCAGCTGGGGACTAGCGGAGATCGGGGAGCTGTTTTTT	CATSWGLAEIGELFF
once	14	.	TRBJ1-5	TRBV7-2	TGTGCCAGCAGCTCCCCCACAGGGCATCAGCCCCAGCATTTT	CASSSPTGHQPQHF
few	14	.	TRBJ1-1	TRBV5-1	TGCGCCAGCAGCTTGTCGACAGACAACACTGAAGCTTTCTTT	CASSLSTDNTEAFF
.	16	TRBD1	TRBJ2-1	TRBV18	TGTGCCAGCTCACCACTCGGACAGGGGGCGGGCAATGAGCAGTTCTTC	CASSPLGQGAGNEQFF
once	16	.	TRBJ2-1	TRBV7-6	TGTGCCAGCAGCTTAGACAGGACAGTGGTCTACAATGAGCAGTTCTTC	CASSLDRTVVYNEQFF
.	14	TRBD1	TRBJ1-5	TRBV6-5	TGTGCCAGCAGACGGGACAGGGTAAATCAGCCCCAGCATTTT	CASRRDRVNQPQHF
once	13	TRBD1	TRBJ1-1	TRBV2	TGTGCCAGCAAGCCGCAGGGGGAAGGTGAAGCTTTCTTT	CASKPQGEGEAFF
.	14	.	TRBJ1-6	TRBV30	TGTGCCTGGAGTGTCCAGGCCCGCAATTCACCCCTCCACTTT	CAWSVQARNSPLHF
.	14	.	TRBJ1-5	TRBV6-1	TGTGCCAGCAGTCCCCGGACAGACAATCAGCCCCAGCATTTT	CASSPRTDNQPQHF
.	18	TRBD1	TRBJ2-7	TRBV18	TGTGCCAGCTCACCTCCTGGACAGGGGATGAGGGGTATTTACGAGCAGTACTTC	CASSPPGQGMRGIYEQYF
.	16	TRBD2	TRBJ2-1	TRBV4-2	TGTGCCAGCAGCCAAGCGGGACTACTATCCTACAATGAGCAGTTCTTC	CASSQAGLLSYNEQFF
.	15	TRBD2	TRBJ2-5	TRBV27	TGTGCCACCATATCCGGACTAGCGGGAGTGGGGACCCAGTACTTC	CATISGLAGVGTQYF
.	14	.	TRBJ2-7	TRBV4-1	TGCGCCAGCAGCCACCCGGGAAGAACCCCCGAGCAGTACTTC	CASSHPGRTPEQYF
.	16	.	TRBJ2-2	TRBV9	TGTGCCAGCAGCTTCACAGAAAGTGCGAACACCGGGGAGCTGTTTTTT	CASSFTESANTGELFF